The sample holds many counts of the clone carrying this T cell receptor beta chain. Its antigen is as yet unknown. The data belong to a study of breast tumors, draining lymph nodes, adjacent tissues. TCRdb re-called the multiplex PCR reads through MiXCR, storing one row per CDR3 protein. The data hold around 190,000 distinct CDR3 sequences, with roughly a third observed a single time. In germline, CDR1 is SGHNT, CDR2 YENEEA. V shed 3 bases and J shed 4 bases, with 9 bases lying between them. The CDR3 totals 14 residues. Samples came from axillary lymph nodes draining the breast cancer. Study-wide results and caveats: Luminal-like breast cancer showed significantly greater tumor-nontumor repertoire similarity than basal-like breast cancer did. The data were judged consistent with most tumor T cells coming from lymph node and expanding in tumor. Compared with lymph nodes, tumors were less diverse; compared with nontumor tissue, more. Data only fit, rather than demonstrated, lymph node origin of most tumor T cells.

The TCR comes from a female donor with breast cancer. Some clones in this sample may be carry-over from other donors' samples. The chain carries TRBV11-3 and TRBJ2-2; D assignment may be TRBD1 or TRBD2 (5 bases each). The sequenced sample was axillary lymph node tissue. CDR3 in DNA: TGTGCCAGCAGCTTCGAGGGGAGCACCGGGGAGCTGTTTTTT. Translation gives CASSFEGSTGELFF.